This is a list of T cell receptor beta chains from one sample in a study of cytomegalovirus exposure and HLA in healthy donors. Libraries were prepared by immunoSEQ multiplex PCR; TCRdb keeps only in-frame clonotypes and omits some of them. The table for this sample gives 65,000 to 95,000 clones. Input material: PBMCs. All receptors come from a female donor in good health and CMV-seropositive. The CDR3 runs from the conserved cysteine through the conserved F or W. The order of the fields is CDR3 protein, CDR3 DNA, J gene, D gene, V gene. The D gene is left open where the match is weak.

CAWSARTGRRGYGYTF TGTGCCTGGTCGGCCAGAACAGGGCGACGCGGCTATGGCTACACCTTC TRBJ1-2 NA TRBV30
CASSLGRESPLHF TGTGCCAGCAGCTTAGGGAGGGAGTCACCCCTCCACTTT TRBJ1-6 NA TRBV7-9
CASSLIRPAAGGDNSPLHF TGTGCCAGCAGCTTAATTAGACCGGCCGCAGGGGGCGATAATTCACCCCTCCACTTT TRBJ1-6 TRBD1 TRBV7-9
CASSYSSKETQYF TGTGCCAGCAGTTACTCGAGTAAAGAGACCCAGTACTTC TRBJ2-5 NA TRBV6-5
CAWKTGTYEQYF TGTGCCTGGAAGACAGGGACCTACGAGCAGTACTTC TRBJ2-7 TRBD1 TRBV30
CASSLDGSGANVLTF TGTGCCAGCAGCTTAGACGGGTCTGGGGCCAACGTCCTGACTTTC TRBJ2-6 NA TRBV7-2
CASSLMGAFSYEQYF TGTGCCAGCAGCTTAATGGGGGCCTTCTCCTACGAGCAGTACTTC TRBJ2-7 NA TRBV11-2
CASSPSWTGAGGEQFF TGTGCCAGCAGCCCCTCCTGGACAGGGGCAGGTGGTGAGCAGTTCTTC TRBJ2-1 TRBD1 TRBV7-9
CASGLGHHTDTQYF TGTGCCAGCGGACTGGGACACCACACAGATACGCAGTATTTT TRBJ2-3 NA TRBV6-6
CASRSTDQGAGGYTF TGTGCCAGCAGATCCACAGATCAGGGGGCTGGTGGCTACACCTTC TRBJ1-2 TRBD1 TRBV28